The 3 T cell receptor beta chains reported below all come from one sample, sequenced in a study of OX40 agonist ivuxolimab in advanced cancers. Data came from immunoSEQ multiplex PCR; TCRdb stores just in-frame clones and leaves some out. The top ten clones hold around 0.63% of a sample with fewer than 45,000 clones, approximately 88% of them seen once. The sequences come from CD4+ or CD8+ T cells sorted from blood, collected in a trial of the OX40 agonist ivuxolimab. The receptors derive from an adult with an advanced solid tumor such as melanoma, head and neck, liver or kidney cancer.

This chain links TRBV5-1 with TRBJ2-3; perhaps TRBD2 as D (6 bases). CDR1 and CDR2 (germline): SGHRS, YFSETQ. The V end was cut by 2 bases, the J end by 14 bases, with 24 bases between. The CDR3 has 15 amino acids. The CDR3 DNA reads as TGCGCCAGCAGCTTAGAACAGAGGGGACTGACCCCCCTGTATTTT. It yields the protein CASSLEQRGLTPLYF.

In its sample, this clone is medium-sized. This chain connects TRBV5-1 to TRBJ1-4, with 11 positions matching TRBD1. The CDR3 length is 17 residues. Germline-derived CDR1 and CDR2 are SGHRS and YFSETQ. V was clipped by 4 bases and J by 5 bases; unmatched bases: 10. The CDR3 sequence is CASSQGQGAVFNEKLFF. The CDR3 DNA is TGCGCCAGCAGCCAAGGACAGGGGGCGGTCTTCAATGAAAAACTGTTTTTT.

The V gene is TRBV29-1, the J gene TRBJ2-7, with 7 bases identical to TRBD2. The CDR3 loop spans 12 amino acids. The germline V gene has CDR1 SQVTM and CDR2 ANQGSEA. With V trimmed by 4 bases and J by 3 bases, 3 bases remained unmatched. The CDR3 sequence is CSVGEGFYEQYF. In DNA, the CDR3 is TGCAGCGTTGGGGAGGGGTTCTACGAGCAGTACTTC.